This note documents a single TCR beta chain sequence. This record belongs to a study of blood T cell repertoires in COVID-19. Trimming removed 3 bases from V and 6 bases from J, with 15 bases in between. The CDR3 consists of 13 residues. Germline lookup yields CDR1 GTSNPN and CDR2 SVGIG (reference sequence). Assay: immunoSEQ multiplex PCR; the TCRdb copy retains only in-frame clones and omits some. The sample records 55,000 to 80,000 clones, approximately 92% being singletons. Material: peripheral blood. The receptor comes from a man aged 45-65 years with active COVID-19. The chain links TRBV30 to TRBJ2-7, with D tentatively TRBD2 (5 bases). The CDR3 loop reads CAWRRVGRAEQYF. CDR3 in DNA: TGTGCCTGGAGGAGGGTCGGGCGGGCCGAGCAGTACTTC.